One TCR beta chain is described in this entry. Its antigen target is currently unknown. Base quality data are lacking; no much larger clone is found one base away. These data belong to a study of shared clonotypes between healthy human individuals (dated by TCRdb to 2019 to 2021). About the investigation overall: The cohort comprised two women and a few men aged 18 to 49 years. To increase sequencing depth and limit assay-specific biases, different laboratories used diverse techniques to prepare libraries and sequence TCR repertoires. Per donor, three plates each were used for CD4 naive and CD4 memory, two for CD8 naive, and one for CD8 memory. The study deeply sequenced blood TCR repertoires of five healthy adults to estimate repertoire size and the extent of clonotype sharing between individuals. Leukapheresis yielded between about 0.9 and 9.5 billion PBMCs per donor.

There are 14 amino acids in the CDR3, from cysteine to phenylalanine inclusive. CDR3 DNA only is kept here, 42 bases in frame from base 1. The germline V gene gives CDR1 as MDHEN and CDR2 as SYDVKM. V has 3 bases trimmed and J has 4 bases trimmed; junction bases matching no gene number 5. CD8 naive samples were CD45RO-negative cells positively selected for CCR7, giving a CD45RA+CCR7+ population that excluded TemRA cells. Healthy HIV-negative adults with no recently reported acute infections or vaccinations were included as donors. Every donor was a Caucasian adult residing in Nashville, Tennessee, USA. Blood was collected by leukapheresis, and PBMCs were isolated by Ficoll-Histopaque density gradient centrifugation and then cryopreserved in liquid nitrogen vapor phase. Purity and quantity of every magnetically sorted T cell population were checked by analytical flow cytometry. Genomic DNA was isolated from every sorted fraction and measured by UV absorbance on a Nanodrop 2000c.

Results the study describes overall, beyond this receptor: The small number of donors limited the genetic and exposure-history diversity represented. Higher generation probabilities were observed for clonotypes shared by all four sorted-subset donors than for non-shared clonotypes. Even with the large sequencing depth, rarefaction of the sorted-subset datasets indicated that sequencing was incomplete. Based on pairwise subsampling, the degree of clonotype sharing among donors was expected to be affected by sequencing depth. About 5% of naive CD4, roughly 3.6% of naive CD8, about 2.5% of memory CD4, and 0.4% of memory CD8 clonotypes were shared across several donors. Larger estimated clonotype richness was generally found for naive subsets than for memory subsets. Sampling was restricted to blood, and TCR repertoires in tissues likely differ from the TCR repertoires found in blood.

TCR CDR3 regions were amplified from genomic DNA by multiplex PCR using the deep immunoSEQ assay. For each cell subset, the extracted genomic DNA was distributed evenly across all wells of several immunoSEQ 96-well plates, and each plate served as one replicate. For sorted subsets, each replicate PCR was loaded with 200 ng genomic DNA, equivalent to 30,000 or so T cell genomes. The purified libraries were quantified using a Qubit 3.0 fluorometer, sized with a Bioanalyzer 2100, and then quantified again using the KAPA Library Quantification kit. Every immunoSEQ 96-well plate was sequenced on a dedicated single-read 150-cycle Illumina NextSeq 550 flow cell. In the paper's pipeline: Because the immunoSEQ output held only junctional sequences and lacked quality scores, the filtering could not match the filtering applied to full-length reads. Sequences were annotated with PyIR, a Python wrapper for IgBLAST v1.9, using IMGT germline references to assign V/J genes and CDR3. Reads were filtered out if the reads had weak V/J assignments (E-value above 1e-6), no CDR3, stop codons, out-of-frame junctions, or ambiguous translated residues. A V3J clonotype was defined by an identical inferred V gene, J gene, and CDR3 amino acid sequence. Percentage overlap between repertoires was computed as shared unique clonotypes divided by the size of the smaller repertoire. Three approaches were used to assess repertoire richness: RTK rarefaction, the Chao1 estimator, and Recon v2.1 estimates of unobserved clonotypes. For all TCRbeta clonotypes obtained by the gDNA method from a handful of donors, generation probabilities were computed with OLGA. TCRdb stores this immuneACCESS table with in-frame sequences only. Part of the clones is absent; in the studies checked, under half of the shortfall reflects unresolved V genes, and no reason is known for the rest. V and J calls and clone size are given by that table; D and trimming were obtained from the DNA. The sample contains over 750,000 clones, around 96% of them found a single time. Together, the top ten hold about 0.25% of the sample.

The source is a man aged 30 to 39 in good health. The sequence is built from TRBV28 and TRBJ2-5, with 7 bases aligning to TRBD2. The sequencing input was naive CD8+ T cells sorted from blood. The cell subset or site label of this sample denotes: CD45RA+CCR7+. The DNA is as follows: TGTGCCAGCAGTTTGCTTTCTAGCGGAGAGACCCAGTACTTC. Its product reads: CASSLLSSGETQYF.